Sequencing of this T cell receptor beta chain was carried out in a study of STAT3 mutations in large granular lymphocyte leukemia. Broader study findings: In T-cell large granular lymphocyte leukemia, about half of patients showed multiple immunodominant subclonotypes.

The table came from immunoSEQ multiplex PCR; TCRdb's copy has only in-frame clones and leaves some out. The repertoire holds over 8,000 clones, with roughly 87% as singletons. In the case of this clone: The antigen remains undetermined.

Sequencing input: peripheral blood mononuclear cells. This receptor was identified in a man aged 55 to 70 with T-cell large granular lymphocyte leukemia. Some clones in this sample may be carry-over from other donors' samples.

CDR3 coding DNA: TGCGCCAGCAGCCAAGTACAGGGAGGCCCGAACTATGGCTACACCTTC. This translates into CASSQVQGGPNYGYTF. The rearrangement uses TRBV4-3 and TRBJ1-2, with TRBD1 as a possible D gene (6 bases). From germline, CDR1 is LGHNA and CDR2 YSLEER. V lost 1 base and J 2 bases, leaving 14 bases between the germline ends. The CDR3 consists of 16 residues.